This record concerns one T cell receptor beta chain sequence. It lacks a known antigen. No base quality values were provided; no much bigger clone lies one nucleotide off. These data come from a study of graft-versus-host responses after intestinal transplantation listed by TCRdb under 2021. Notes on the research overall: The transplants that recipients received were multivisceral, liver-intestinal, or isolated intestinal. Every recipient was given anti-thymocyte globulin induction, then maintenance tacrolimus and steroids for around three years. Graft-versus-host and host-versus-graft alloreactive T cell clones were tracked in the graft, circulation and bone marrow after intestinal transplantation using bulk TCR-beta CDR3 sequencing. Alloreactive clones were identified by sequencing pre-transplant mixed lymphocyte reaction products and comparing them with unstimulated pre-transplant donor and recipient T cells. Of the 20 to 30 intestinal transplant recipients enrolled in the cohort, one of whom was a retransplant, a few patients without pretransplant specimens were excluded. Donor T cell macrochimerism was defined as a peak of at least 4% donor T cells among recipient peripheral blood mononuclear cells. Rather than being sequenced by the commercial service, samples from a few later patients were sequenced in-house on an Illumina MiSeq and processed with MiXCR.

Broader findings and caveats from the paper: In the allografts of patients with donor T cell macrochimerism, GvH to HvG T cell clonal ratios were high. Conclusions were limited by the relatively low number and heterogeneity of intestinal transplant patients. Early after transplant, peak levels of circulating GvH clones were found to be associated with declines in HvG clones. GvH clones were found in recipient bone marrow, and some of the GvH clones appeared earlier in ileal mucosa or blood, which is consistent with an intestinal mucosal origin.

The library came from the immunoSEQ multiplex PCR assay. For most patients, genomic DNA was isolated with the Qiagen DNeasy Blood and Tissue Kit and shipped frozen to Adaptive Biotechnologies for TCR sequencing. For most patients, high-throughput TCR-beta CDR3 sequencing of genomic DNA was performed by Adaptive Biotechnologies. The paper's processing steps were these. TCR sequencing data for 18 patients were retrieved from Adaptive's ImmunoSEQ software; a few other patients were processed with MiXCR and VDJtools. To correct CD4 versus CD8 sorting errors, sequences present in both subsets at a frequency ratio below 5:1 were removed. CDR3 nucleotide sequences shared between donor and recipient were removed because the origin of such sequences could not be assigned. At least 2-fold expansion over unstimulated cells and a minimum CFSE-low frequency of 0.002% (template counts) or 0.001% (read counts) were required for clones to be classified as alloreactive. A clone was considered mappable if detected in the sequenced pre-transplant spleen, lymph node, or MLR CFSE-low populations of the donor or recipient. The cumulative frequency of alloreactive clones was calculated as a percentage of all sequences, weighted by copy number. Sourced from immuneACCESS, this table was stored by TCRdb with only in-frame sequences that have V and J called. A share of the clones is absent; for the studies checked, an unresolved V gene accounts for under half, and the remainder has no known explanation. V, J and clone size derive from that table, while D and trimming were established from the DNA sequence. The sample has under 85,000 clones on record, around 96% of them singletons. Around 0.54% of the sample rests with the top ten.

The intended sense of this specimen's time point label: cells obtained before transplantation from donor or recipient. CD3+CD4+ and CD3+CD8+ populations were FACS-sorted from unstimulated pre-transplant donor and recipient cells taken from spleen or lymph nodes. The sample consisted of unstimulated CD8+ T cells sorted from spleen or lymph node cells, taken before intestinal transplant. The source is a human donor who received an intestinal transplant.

The CDR3 protein is CASSFAGSNEQFF. The nucleotide sequence is TGTGCCAGCAGCTTTGCAGGGAGCAATGAGCAGTTCTTC. This sequence uses TRBV7-9 and TRBJ2-1; the D gene is possibly TRBD1 or TRBD2, each agreeing over 5 bases. The CDR3 starts with the cysteine, ends with the phenylalanine, and has 13 residues. CDR3 DNA only is kept here, 39 bases in frame from base 1. V drops 3 bases and J drops 6 bases, leaving 9 bases in between. Looking up the germline V gene (reference sequence) yields CDR1 SEHNR and CDR2 FQNEAQ.